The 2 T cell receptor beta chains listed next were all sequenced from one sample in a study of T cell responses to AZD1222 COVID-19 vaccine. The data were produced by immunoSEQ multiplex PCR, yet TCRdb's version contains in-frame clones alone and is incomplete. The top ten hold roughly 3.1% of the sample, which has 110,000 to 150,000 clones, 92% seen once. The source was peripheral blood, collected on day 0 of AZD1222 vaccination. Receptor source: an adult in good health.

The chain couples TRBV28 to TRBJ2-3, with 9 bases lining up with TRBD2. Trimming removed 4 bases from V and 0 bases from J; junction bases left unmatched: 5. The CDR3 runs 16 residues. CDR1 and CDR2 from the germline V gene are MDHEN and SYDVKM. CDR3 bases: TGTGCCAGCAGTTCTGCGGGAGGGCCTAGCACAGATACGCAGTATTTT. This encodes CASSSAGGPSTDTQYF.

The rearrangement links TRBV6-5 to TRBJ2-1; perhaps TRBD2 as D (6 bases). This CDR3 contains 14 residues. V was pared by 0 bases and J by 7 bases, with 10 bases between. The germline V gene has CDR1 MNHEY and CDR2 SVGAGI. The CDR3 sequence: CASSYSGGRNEQFF. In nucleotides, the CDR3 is TGTGCCAGCAGTTACTCTGGGGGGAGAAATGAGCAGTTCTTC.